Presented here are 22 T cell receptor beta chains from one specimen sequenced in a study of shared clonotypes between healthy human individuals. Only in-frame clones appear in the TCRdb table, and some are missing; sequencing was by immunoSEQ multiplex PCR. The sample gives about 2 million clones, over 85% of which show up once; roughly 1.2% is in the top ten. As defined, naive CD8 cells were CD45RO-negative and positively selected for CCR7, with terminally differentiated effector memory CD45RA+ cells excluded. Sequenced input: naive CD8+ T cells sorted from blood. These receptors were collected from a man between 18 and 35 years old in good health.

The rearrangement uses TRBV7-6 and TRBJ1-1, with D perhaps TRBD1 (5 bases). This CDR3 comprises 16 residues. V was clipped by 1 base and J by 3 bases, with 15 bases between them. The V gene's germline CDR1 is SGHVS and CDR2 FNYEAQ. In nucleotides, the CDR3 is TGTGCCAGCAGCTTAGTCGTGGGGGTTAGAGACACTGAAGCTTTCTTT. This sequence encodes CASSLVVGVRDTEAFF.

J is TRBJ1-6 and V is TRBV5-4; no reliable D call. The germline V and J ends were trimmed by 2 bases and 10 bases, with 13 bases remaining between them. Germline CDR1 SGHNT, CDR2 YYREEE (reference sequence). This CDR3 has 14 amino acids. The CDR3 spells CASSFPSLGSPLHF. DNA for the CDR3: TGTGCCAGCAGCTTTCCCAGCCTTGGCTCACCCCTCCACTTT.

The V call is TRBV7-6, the J call TRBJ2-7; a weak D match, TRBD1 (5 bases). Between the trimmed V and J ends, which lost 2 bases and 1 base, there was a span of 12 bases. The germline CDR1 and CDR2 sequences are SGHVS and FNYEAQ. The CDR3 totals 15 residues. In DNA form, the CDR3 reads TGTGCCAGCAGCTTATACCAGGGTGGTTCCTACGAGCAGTACTTC. Translation gives CASSLYQGGSYEQYF.

The V call is TRBV4-2, the J call TRBJ2-2; D call uncertain. Trimming pared 0 bases from V and 6 bases from J, leaving 11 bases between. The CDR3 has 15 residues. The germline V gene has CDR1 LGHNA and CDR2 YNFKEQ. The CDR3 here is CASSQERSAPGELFF. The CDR3 nucleotides read TGTGCCAGCAGCCAAGAACGGTCAGCCCCCGGGGAGCTGTTTTTT.

The rearrangement joins TRBV27 to TRBJ2-1; D remains unclear. The V and J ends lost 3 bases and 10 bases respectively, with 16 bases between them. This CDR3 has 14 residues. Germline assignment: CDR1 MNHEY and CDR2 SMNVEV (reference sequence). CDR3 in DNA: TGTGCCAGCAGTTTTACCGAGGCAGAGGAGGAGCAGTTCTTC. This encodes CASSFTEAEEEQFF.

V is TRBV30 and J is TRBJ2-1; tentative D call: TRBD1 (6 bases). The CDR3 runs 13 residues. V was pared by 4 bases and J by 9 bases, with 16 bases between. In germline, CDR1 is GTSNPN, CDR2 SVGIG (reference sequence). This CDR3 reads CAWNWDKLAEQFF. DNA for the CDR3: TGTGCCTGGAATTGGGACAAATTGGCTGAGCAGTTCTTC. The whole variable domain, remainder taken from reference TRBV30 and TRBJ2-1, is SQTIHQWPATLVQPVGSPLSLECTVEGTSNPNLYWYRQAAGRGLQLLFYSVGIGQISSEVPQNLSASRPQDRQFILSSKKLLLSDSGFYLCAWNWDKLAEQFFGPGTRLTVL.

Points on this clone: Other DNA sequences from this sample encode an identical CDR3 as well. The CDR3 DNA sequence: TGTGCCTGGAGTGTTCTAGCGGGCACAGATACGCAGTATTTT. Translated: CAWSVLAGTDTQYF. The chain joins TRBV30 to TRBJ2-3; 7 bases fit TRBD2. V lost 0 bases to trimming and J lost 1 base; unmatched junction nucleotides: 1. The CDR3 spans 14 residues. Germline V gene sequence: CDR1 GTSNPN, CDR2 SVGIG (reference sequence).

This rearrangement joins TRBV28 to TRBJ2-5; either TRBD1 or TRBD2 may supply D (6 bases each). This CDR3 spans 15 amino acids. The V end lost 4 bases, the J end lost 2 bases, and 14 bases lay between the germline ends. Per the germline V gene, CDR1 is MDHEN and CDR2 is SYDVKM. CDR3 in amino acids: CASSSPRRGQETQYF. CDR3 DNA sequence: TGTGCCAGCAGTTCCCCCCGGAGGGGGCAAGAGACCCAGTACTTC. The complete variable domain, with remaining parts taken from reference TRBV28 and TRBJ2-5, reads DVKVTQSSRYLVKRTGEKVFLECVQDMDHENMFWYRQDPGLGLRLIYFSYDVKMKEKGDIPEGYSVSREKKERFSLILESASTNQTSMYLCASSSPRRGQETQYFGPGTRLLVL.

This clone was seen only a few times. This rearrangement joins TRBV18 to TRBJ2-7; D is undetermined. This CDR3 has 16 amino acids. Trimming stripped 2 bases from V and 1 base from J, with 15 bases between. CDR1 and CDR2 from the germline V gene are KGHSH and LQKENI. CDR3 sequence reads: CASSPYQRTSSYEQYF. CDR3 nucleotide sequence: TGTGCCAGCTCACCATACCAGCGTACATCTTCCTACGAGCAGTACTTC.

This chain uses TRBV5-4 with TRBJ2-2; TRBD2 aligns across 10 bases. CDR3 size: 17 residues. V lost 1 base and J lost 5; bases outside the gene matches: 8. The germline V gene encodes CDR1 SGHNT and CDR2 YYREEE (reference sequence). CDR3 coding DNA: TGTGCCAGCAGCTTGTCCCCAGCTAGCGGGAGTACCGGGGAGCTGTTTTTT. Its translation: CASSLSPASGSTGELFF.

J is TRBJ1-1 and V is TRBV7-8; tentative D call: TRBD1 (6 bases). Germline V gives CDR1 SGHVS, CDR2 FQNEAQ. The CDR3 has 15 residues. Trimming stripped 4 bases from V and 3 bases from J, with 15 bases between. Here the CDR3 reads CASSSLDSYYTEAFF. As DNA, the CDR3 is TGTGCCAGCAGCTCCTTGGACAGTTACTACACTGAAGCTTTCTTT.

This clone was seen a single time. This rearrangement joins TRBV9 to TRBJ2-7; 7 nucleotides match TRBD1. Trimming took 4 bases from V and 2 from J; bases not matched to a gene: 6. The CDR3 is 14 amino acids. From germline, CDR1 is SGDLS and CDR2 YYNGEE. CDR3 residues: CASSPWDSTYEQYF. The CDR3 DNA sequence: TGTGCCAGCAGCCCTTGGGACAGCACCTACGAGCAGTACTTC.

The chain joins TRBV21-1 to TRBJ1-1. TRBV21-1 has pseudogene status. This CDR3 has 18 amino acids. The CDR3 DNA reads TGTGCCAGCAGCAAAGCCCCAGGGACGGGAAGGTCAATCACTGAAGCTTTCTTT. Protein product: CASSKAPGTGRSITEAFF.

This sequence joins TRBV7-2 and TRBJ2-1; D uncertain. Germline values: CDR1 SGHTA, CDR2 FQGNSA. The CDR3 has 14 residues. The V end was cut by 6 bases, the J end by 4 bases, with 13 bases between. This CDR3 is CASSLILAYNEQFF. The CDR3 nucleotides are TGTGCCAGCAGTTTAATTTTGGCTTACAATGAGCAGTTCTTC.

The count of this clone is one. The V call is TRBV11-2, the J call TRBJ2-1; D ambiguous. The germline gives CDR1 SGHAT, CDR2 FQNNGV. This CDR3 spans 15 amino acids. Trimming took 1 base from V and 8 from J, leaving 15 bases between them. CDR3 nucleotide sequence: TGTGCCAGCAGCTTAGGCGCGATTACATCTGATGAGCAGTTCTTC. It specifies CASSLGAITSDEQFF. The full variable domain, in which reference TRBV11-2 and TRBJ2-1 provide the parts outside the CDR3, is EAGVAQSPRYKIIEKRQSVAFWCNPISGHATLYWYQQILGQGPKLLIQFQNNGVVDDSQLPKDRFSAERLKGVDSTLKIQPAKLEDSAVYLCASSLGAITSDEQFFGPGTRLTVL.

The genes are TRBV28 and TRBJ2-5; 10 bases align to TRBD1. Losses at the gene ends were 5 bases for V and 4 bases for J; bases not matched to a gene: 13. Per the germline V gene, CDR1 is MDHEN and CDR2 is SYDVKM. This CDR3 region has 17 residues. The CDR3 coding sequence is TGTGCCAGCAGTCTAGCTTACCGGGACAGGGGCCGAGAGACCCAGTACTTC. This translates into CASSLAYRDRGRETQYF.

This rearrangement joins TRBV7-2 to TRBJ2-1; D call uncertain. The V gene's germline CDR1 is SGHTA and CDR2 FQGNSA. V lost 5 bases to trimming and J lost 9 bases, with 11 bases between them. The CDR3 extends over 12 amino acids. As DNA, the CDR3 is TGTGCCAGCAGCCTCTACCAGCGTGAGCAGTTCTTC. It yields the protein CASSLYQREQFF. Supplemented by reference TRBV7-2 and TRBJ2-1, the full variable domain reads GAGVSQSPSNKVTEKGKDVELRCDPISGHTALYWYRQSLGQGLEFLIYFQGNSAPDKSGLPSDRFSAERTGGSVSTLTIQRTQQEDSAVYLCASSLYQREQFFGPGTRLTVL.

As regards this clone: Other nucleotide sequences in the sample specify the same CDR3. The chain uses TRBV29-1 and TRBJ1-1; D uncertain. V lost 4 bases and J lost 1, with 7 bases in between. The CDR3 runs 12 residues. CDR1 is SQVTM, CDR2 ANQGSEA, per germline. CDR3 sequence: CSVGGGNTEAFF. The DNA for the CDR3 is TGCAGCGTTGGGGGAGGGAACACTGAAGCTTTCTTT.

This chain links TRBV5-1 with TRBJ2-3; 14 nucleotides line up with TRBD2. Germline V gene sequence: CDR1 SGHRS, CDR2 YFSETQ. V trimming: 2 bases; J trimming: 0 bases; junction bases outside the gene matches: 5. The CDR3 runs 18 residues. DNA of the CDR3: TGCGCCAGCAGCTTAGGGACTAGCGGGGGCCCTAGCACAGATACGCAGTATTTT. Translated, it gives CASSLGTSGGPSTDTQYF. The variable domain in full, with the rest retrieved from reference TRBV5-1 and TRBJ2-3, is KAGVTQTPRYLIKTRGQQVTLSCSPISGHRSVSWYQQTPGQGLQFLFEYFSETQRNKGNFPGRFSGRQFSNSRSEMNVSTLELGDSALYLCASSLGTSGGPSTDTQYFGPGTRLTVL.

V is TRBV27 and J is TRBJ1-1; possible D gene TRBD1, 5 bases. This CDR3 comprises 15 residues. Germline-derived CDR1 and CDR2 are MNHEY and SMNVEV (reference sequence). Trimming pared 0 bases from V and 4 bases from J, leaving 12 bases between. The CDR3 DNA sequence: TGTGCCAGCAGTTTATCCCCAGGGCTAGGCACTGAAGCTTTCTTT. This gives the protein CASSLSPGLGTEAFF.

The genes are TRBV7-9 and TRBJ2-5; 8 nucleotides line up with TRBD1. There are 16 residues in the CDR3. J was trimmed by 8 bases and V by 5 bases; bases with no gene match: 16. From germline, CDR1 is SEHNR and CDR2 FQNEAQ (reference sequence). The CDR3 sequence: CASSDFSTGTGSTQYF. The CDR3 DNA sequence: TGTGCCAGCAGCGACTTTTCGACCGGGACAGGTTCCACCCAGTACTTC.

The J gene is TRBJ1-4, the V gene TRBV25-1, with no clear D. The CDR3 sequence is 17 residues long. Trimming left V 4 bases short and J 0 bases short, with 15 bases between. CDR1 MGHDK and CDR2 SYGVNS come from the germline V gene. The CDR3 reads CASSGGLALATNEKLFF. The CDR3 nucleotides read TGTGCCAGCAGTGGTGGACTAGCACTTGCAACTAATGAAAAACTGTTTTTT. Full variable domain (missing parts from reference TRBV25-1 and TRBJ1-4): EADIYQTPRYLVIGTGKKITLECSQTMGHDKMYWYQQDPGMELHLIHYSYGVNSTEKGDLSSESTVSRIRTEHFPLTLESARPSHTSQYLCASSGGLALATNEKLFFGSGTQLSVL.